This T cell receptor beta chain originates from a study of T cell responses to AZD1222 COVID-19 vaccine. Study observations and caveats: Only a handful of people who got AZD1222 tested seropositive at baseline. Reportedly, close to half of spike-specific TCRs are directed against unmutated variant regions. Two AZD1222 administrations were followed by greater Spike-specific TCR breadth and depth. The donor group comprised mostly white British people and more females; the analysis possibly underestimated clonal diversity.

CDR1 SEHNR and CDR2 FQNEAQ come from the germline V gene (reference sequence). CDR3 length: 15 amino acids. V lost 1 base, J lost 0 bases, and 7 bases lay in between. Libraries were prepared by immunoSEQ multiplex PCR; TCRdb keeps only in-frame clonotypes and omits some of them. Of 72,000 or so clones in the sample, about 88% were seen once. This clone came up a few times. Its antigen is still unknown. This clonotype originated in an adult who received the AZD1222 COVID-19 vaccine. V is TRBV7-9 and J is TRBJ1-3; the D is unclear. This specimen was peripheral blood, taken 28 days after the second AZD1222 dose. The CDR3 nucleotides read TGTGCCAGCAGCTTAGGCTCGGACTCTGGAAACACCATATATTTT. Translation gives CASSLGSDSGNTIYF.